The 19 T cell receptor beta chains listed next were all sequenced from one sample in a study of PD-1 blockade in classical Hodgkin lymphoma. The time point is: cycle 4 day 1 (C4D1), after 6 weeks of nivolumab. Every one of the patients relapsed after autologous stem cell transplantation (brentuximab vedotin exposure was variable). The repertoire was sequenced with immunoSEQ multiplex PCR; TCRdb's copy has only in-frame clones and lacks some. The repertoire holds over 85,000 clones, with 90% as singletons. Sequenced material: peripheral blood mononuclear cells (PBMCs), taken before the fourth cycle of nivolumab. Receptors originate from a human donor with classical Hodgkin lymphoma.

The rearrangement uses TRBV5-1 and TRBJ2-7, with D uncertain. V was cut by 1 base and J by 6 bases, with 2 bases left in between. Germline loops: CDR1 SGHRS, CDR2 YFSETQ. The CDR3 totals 10 residues. CDR3 loop: CASSLIEQYF. Written as DNA, the CDR3 is TGCGCCAGCAGCTTGATCGAGCAGTACTTC.

The rearrangement uses TRBV7-8 and TRBJ1-1; D is possibly TRBD1 (5 bases). The V gene lost 1 base and the J gene lost 7 bases, with 16 bases spanning the gap. This CDR3 contains 15 residues. Per the germline V gene, CDR1 is SGHVS and CDR2 is FQNEAQ. The CDR3 spells CASSLDGATEDEAFF. The CDR3 DNA is TGTGCCAGCAGCTTAGATGGGGCAACAGAGGATGAAGCTTTCTTT.

The chain links TRBV9 to TRBJ1-4; no firm D call. Germline V gene sequence: CDR1 SGDLS, CDR2 YYNGEE. This CDR3 region has 17 residues. V dropped 1 base and J dropped 3 bases, with 16 bases sitting between them. CDR3 DNA: TGTGCCAGCAGCGTATTTGGGTGGCAGAACCCTAATGAAAAACTGTTTTTT. Its protein is CASSVFGWQNPNEKLFF.

The chain uses TRBV7-2 and TRBJ2-7; D possibly matches TRBD1 or TRBD2 (5 bases each). V was pared by 5 bases and J by 6 bases, with 14 bases between. The CDR3 runs 13 residues. Germline CDR1 SGHTA, CDR2 FQGNSA. As DNA, the CDR3 is TGTGCCAGCAGCCGAGGTGGGGACGGCGAGCAGTACTTC. Residues: CASSRGGDGEQYF.

The chain combines TRBV19 with TRBJ1-5, with 9 bases that match TRBD1. The CDR3 covers 14 residues. Germline V gene lookup returns CDR1 LNHDA and CDR2 SQIVND (reference sequence). V lost 5 bases to trimming and J lost 4 bases; unmatched junction nucleotides: 3. CDR3 region: CASSVGQGNQPQHF. In DNA form, the CDR3 reads TGTGCCAGTAGTGTCGGACAGGGGAATCAGCCCCAGCATTTT.

The chain links TRBV9 to TRBJ2-3; TRBD2 matches 9 bases. This CDR3 has 14 amino acids. The J segment lost 4 bases and the V segment lost 7 bases, leaving 7 bases of the junction unmatched. The germline V gene encodes CDR1 SGDLS and CDR2 YYNGEE. CDR3 nucleotides: TGTGCCAGCGGGCGGGGGGGCTTGTCAGATACGCAGTATTTT. As protein: CASGRGGLSDTQYF.

The V call is TRBV7-2, the J call TRBJ1-1, with D unclear. The V and J ends lost 7 bases and 1 base respectively, with 13 bases between them. The CDR3 consists of 14 residues. CDR1 SGHTA and CDR2 FQGNSA come from the germline V gene. This CDR3 reads CASTHPVQNTEAFF. The CDR3 DNA reads TGTGCCAGCACCCACCCCGTACAGAACACTGAAGCTTTCTTT. The variable domain in full, completed from reference TRBV7-2 and TRBJ1-1, reads GAGVSQSPSNKVTEKGKDVELRCDPISGHTALYWYRQSLGQGLEFLIYFQGNSAPDKSGLPSDRFSAERTGGSVSTLTIQRTQQEDSAVYLCASTHPVQNTEAFFGQGTRLTVV.

This clone came up a few times. This chain connects TRBV2 to TRBJ1-1; D possibly corresponds to TRBD1 (6 bases). V dropped 3 bases and J dropped 6 bases, with 14 bases sitting between them. This CDR3 has 14 amino acids. The germline CDR1 and CDR2 sequences are SNHLY and FYNNEI. The CDR3 spells CASSDVGAHPEAFF. CDR3 nucleotides: TGTGCCAGCAGTGACGTGGGGGCGCACCCTGAAGCTTTCTTT.

Concerning this clone: Because the CDR3's place on the DNA is in doubt, the DNA is left out and the CDR3 is given as listed by TCRdb. The chain uses TRBV5-1 and TRBJ2-5. Germline CDR1 is SGHRS and CDR2 is YFSETQ. The length of the CDR3 is 16 amino acids, counting both ends. The CDR3 sequence: CASSTSAGARGETQYF.

This chain links TRBV9 with TRBJ2-7; D is perhaps TRBD2 (5 bases). Looked up from germline, CDR1 is SGDLS and CDR2 is YYNGEE. This CDR3 region has 16 residues. V was cut by 5 bases and J by 0 bases, with 18 bases left in between. CDR3 protein: CASSGGLTAYSYEQYF. In nucleotides, the CDR3 is TGTGCCAGCAGTGGAGGTTTAACAGCTTACTCCTACGAGCAGTACTTC. Drawing the rest from reference TRBV9 and TRBJ2-7, the complete variable domain is DSGVTQTPKHLITATGQRVTLRCSPRSGDLSVYWYQQSLDQGLQFLIQYYNGEERAKGNILERFSAQQFPDLHSELNLSSLELGDSALYFCASSGGLTAYSYEQYFGPGTRLTVT.

This chain connects TRBV5-1 to TRBJ1-3, with TRBD1 as a possible D gene (6 bases). Germline V CDR1 and CDR2: SGHRS, YFSETQ. V was cut by 4 bases and J by 2 bases, with 16 bases left in between. The CDR3 is made up of 16 amino acids. CDR3 bases: TGCGCCAGCAGCACCCGAGGGGGTAGTACTGGAAACACCATATATTTT. Its translation: CASSTRGGSTGNTIYF.

The rearrangement links TRBV2 to TRBJ1-1; tentative D call: TRBD1 (6 bases). Germline-derived CDR1 and CDR2 are SNHLY and FYNNEI. The germline V and J ends were trimmed by 1 base and 0 bases, with 12 bases remaining between them. This CDR3 is built from 16 residues. The CDR3 bases are TGTGCCAGCAGTGAAGACAGGGAGTCCATGAACACTGAAGCTTTCTTT. Protein product: CASSEDRESMNTEAFF.

This sequence joins TRBV29-1 and TRBJ2-1; possible D gene TRBD1, 6 bases. Trimming cost V 1 base and J 2 bases, with 18 bases left between them. Germline CDR1 SQVTM, CDR2 ANQGSEA. The CDR3 has 17 amino acids. The CDR3 DNA reads as TGCAGCGTTGAAGGGGCTGGGCCCGGGACAACCTACAATGAGCAGTTCTTC. As protein: CSVEGAGPGTTYNEQFF.

This clone turned up a few times. V usage is TRBV29-1 and J usage is TRBJ1-1; D gene ambiguous. V was clipped by 6 bases and J by 6 bases, with 11 bases between them. The CDR3 covers 11 residues. Germline CDR1 SQVTM, CDR2 ANQGSEA. The CDR3 DNA reads as TGCAGCGTGTCCCCTACCGCTGAAGCTTTCTTT. Amino acids: CSVSPTAEAFF.

The CDR3 DNA reads as TGTGCCAGTAGTATATCGGGAGTTCATCAGCCCCAGCATTTT. Residues: CASSISGVHQPQHF. The rearrangement links TRBV19 to TRBJ1-5; D is ambiguous. The V gene lost 2 bases and the J gene lost 5 bases, with 10 bases spanning the gap. The CDR3 covers 14 residues. The germline CDR1 and CDR2 sequences are LNHDA and SQIVND (reference sequence).

The chain carries TRBV4-3 and TRBJ1-1, with D maybe TRBD1 (6 bases). The CDR3 runs to 14 residues. Trimming took 1 base from V and 5 from J, leaving 11 bases between them. Germline V gene lookup returns CDR1 LGHNA and CDR2 YSLEER. CDR3 in amino acids: CASSQVPGDTEAFF. The CDR3 DNA is TGCGCCAGCAGCCAAGTACCAGGGGATACTGAAGCTTTCTTT.

The CDR3 coding sequence is TGTGCCAGCAGCCCCGAGTGGGTCTACGAGCAGTACTTC. This encodes CASSPEWVYEQYF. V is TRBV7-2 and J is TRBJ2-7; the D is unclear. Germline lookup yields CDR1 SGHTA and CDR2 FQGNSA. This CDR3 region has 13 residues. Trimming left V 5 bases short and J 3 bases short, with 11 bases between.

V is TRBV30 and J is TRBJ2-3; 7 bases match TRBD2. Unmatched junction bases numbered 11, after V lost 0 bases and J lost 2 bases. The CDR3 is 17 residues long. From germline, CDR1 is GTSNPN and CDR2 SVGIG (reference sequence). DNA of the CDR3: TGTGCCTGGAGTGTAGGGTGGGGACTATCTCTCACAGATACGCAGTATTTT. Protein sequence: CAWSVGWGLSLTDTQYF.

This clone has a single count. This chain links TRBV10-3 with TRBJ2-7, with D perhaps matching TRBD1 (6 bases). The germline gives CDR1 ENHRY, CDR2 SYGVKD. Trimming left V 1 base short and J 3 bases short, with 13 bases between. This CDR3 contains 15 residues. In DNA form, the CDR3 reads TGTGCCATCAGTGAGTTTTGGGACACTGACTACGAGCAGTACTTC. Its protein product is CAISEFWDTDYEQYF.